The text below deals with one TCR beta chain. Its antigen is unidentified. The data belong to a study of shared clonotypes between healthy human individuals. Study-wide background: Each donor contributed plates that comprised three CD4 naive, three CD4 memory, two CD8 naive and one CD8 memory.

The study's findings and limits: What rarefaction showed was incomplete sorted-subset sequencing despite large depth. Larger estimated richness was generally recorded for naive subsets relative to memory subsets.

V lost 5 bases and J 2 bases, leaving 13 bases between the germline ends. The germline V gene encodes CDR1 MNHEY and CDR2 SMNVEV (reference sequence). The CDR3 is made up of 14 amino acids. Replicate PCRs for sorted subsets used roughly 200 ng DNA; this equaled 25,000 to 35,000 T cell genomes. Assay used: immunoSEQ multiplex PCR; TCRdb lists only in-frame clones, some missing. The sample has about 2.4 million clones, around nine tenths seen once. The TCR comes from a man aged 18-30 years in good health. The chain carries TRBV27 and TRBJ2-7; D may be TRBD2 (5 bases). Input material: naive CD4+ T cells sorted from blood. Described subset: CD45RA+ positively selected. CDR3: CASSLGPGTYEQYF. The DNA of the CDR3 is TGTGCCAGCAGTCTGGGCCCGGGAACCTACGAGCAGTACTTC.